This TCR beta chain was retrieved from a study of T cell changes during pregnancy in multiple sclerosis. Using immunoSEQ multiplex PCR, the repertoire was profiled, and TCRdb retains in-frame clones only, with some absent. The table lists tens of thousands of clones, around 92% of them singletons. V gave up 0 bases and J gave up 15 bases; unmatched junction bases: 6. Germline loops: CDR1 SGHNT, CDR2 YYREEE (reference sequence). The CDR3 has 14 residues. The source is a female donor with multiple sclerosis, enrolled in a pregnancy study. This chain uses TRBV5-4 with TRBJ2-1, with TRBD2 identical over 13 bases. The sample here was CD4+ T cells from peripheral blood mononuclear cells, taken after pregnancy. The DNA of the CDR3 is TGTGCCAGCAGCTTGGCCGGGACTAGCGGGGACCCGTTCTTC. It specifies CASSLAGTSGDPFF.